This T cell receptor (beta chain) was profiled in a study of blood T cell repertoires in COVID-19. The CDR3 has 17 residues. After removal of 0 bases from V and 5 bases from J, the junction contained 4 bases not matched to a gene. Germline values: CDR1 SNHLY, CDR2 FYNNEI. The data were produced by immunoSEQ multiplex PCR, yet TCRdb's version contains in-frame clones alone and is incomplete. Of approximately 300,000 clones in the sample, roughly 86% were seen once. Material: peripheral blood. This receptor was identified in a woman between 50 and 59 years old with acute or convalescent COVID-19. The gene calls are TRBV2 and TRBJ2-4; 13 bases align to TRBD2. The CDR3 loop reads CASSEAEGLAGENIQYF. In DNA form, the CDR3 reads TGTGCCAGCAGTGAAGCTGAAGGACTAGCGGGGGAAAACATTCAGTACTTC. The whole variable domain, filled in from reference TRBV2 and TRBJ2-4, reads EPEVTQTPSHQVTQMGQEVILRCVPISNHLYFYWYRQILGQKVEFLVSFYNNEISEKSEIFDDQFSVERPDGSNFTLKIRSTKLEDSAMYFCASSEAEGLAGENIQYFGAGTRLSVL.